The subject of this entry is one T cell receptor beta chain. Per the original methods: Amplified reference gene primers provided the basis for estimating nucleated cell counts. Clones were sequenced by immunoSEQ multiplex PCR, and TCRdb holds only the in-frame ones, with some missing. V, J and clone size reflect that table, while D and trimming were determined from the DNA. The sample lists about 78,000 clones; about 90% were seen once. The data stem from a study of blood T cell repertoires in COVID-19. Study-level background: Whether acute or convalescent, the COVID-19 samples came from the United States, Italy and Spain. T cells, B-cell-depleted T cells, or PBMCs provided the cDNA or gDNA that served as material.

V was pared by 3 bases and J by 6 bases, with 6 bases of the junction left unmatched. The CDR3 is 16 amino acids. Germline V gives CDR1 SGHRS, CDR2 YFSETQ. This TCR was recovered from an elderly woman with active or convalescent COVID-19. Specimen: peripheral blood. This chain uses TRBV5-1 with TRBJ2-1, with TRBD2 matching over 13 bases. The CDR3 DNA follows: TGCGCCAGCAGCTCCCCCGGACTAGCGGGAGTCAATGAGCAGTTCTTC. This codes for CASSSPGLAGVNEQFF.